Sequencing of this TCR beta chain was carried out in a study of cytomegalovirus exposure and HLA in healthy donors. General study points: Investigators reported approximately 150 TCR beta chains as tied to cytomegalovirus. A missense variant in DCLRE1C was later tied to TCR beta V- and J-gene trimming.

This clone was counted only a few times. Antigen: not known. Primers included in the PCR were 60 Vbeta and 13 Jbeta primers. In the source study's methods: Unique TCR beta chains numbered around 80 million in a later analysis, with around 11 million shared. Only in-frame clones appear in the TCRdb table, and some are missing; sequencing was by immunoSEQ multiplex PCR. The V and J calls and clone size come from that table; D and trimming were worked out from the DNA. The sample lists about 130,000 clones, nearly 10% occurring once. Germline CDR1 is LNHDA and CDR2 is SQIVND (reference sequence). The V gene end was trimmed by 3 bases and the J gene end by 4 bases; junction bases not matched to a gene: 2. This CDR3 region has 13 residues.

The TCR sequence derives from a man aged 50-59 years in good health and CMV-seronegative. Sequenced input: PBMCs. This chain connects TRBV19 to TRBJ2-7; 8 bases are a match to TRBD1. CDR3 sequence: CASSMGQAYEQYF. CDR3 sequence (DNA): TGTGCCAGTAGTATGGGACAGGCTTACGAGCAGTACTTC. The full variable domain, completed using reference TRBV19 and TRBJ2-7, is DGGITQSPKYLFRKEGQNVTLSCEQNLNHDAMYWYRQDPGQGLRLIYYSQIVNDFQKGDIAEGYSVSREKKESFPLTVTSAQKNPTAFYLCASSMGQAYEQYFGPGTRLTVT.